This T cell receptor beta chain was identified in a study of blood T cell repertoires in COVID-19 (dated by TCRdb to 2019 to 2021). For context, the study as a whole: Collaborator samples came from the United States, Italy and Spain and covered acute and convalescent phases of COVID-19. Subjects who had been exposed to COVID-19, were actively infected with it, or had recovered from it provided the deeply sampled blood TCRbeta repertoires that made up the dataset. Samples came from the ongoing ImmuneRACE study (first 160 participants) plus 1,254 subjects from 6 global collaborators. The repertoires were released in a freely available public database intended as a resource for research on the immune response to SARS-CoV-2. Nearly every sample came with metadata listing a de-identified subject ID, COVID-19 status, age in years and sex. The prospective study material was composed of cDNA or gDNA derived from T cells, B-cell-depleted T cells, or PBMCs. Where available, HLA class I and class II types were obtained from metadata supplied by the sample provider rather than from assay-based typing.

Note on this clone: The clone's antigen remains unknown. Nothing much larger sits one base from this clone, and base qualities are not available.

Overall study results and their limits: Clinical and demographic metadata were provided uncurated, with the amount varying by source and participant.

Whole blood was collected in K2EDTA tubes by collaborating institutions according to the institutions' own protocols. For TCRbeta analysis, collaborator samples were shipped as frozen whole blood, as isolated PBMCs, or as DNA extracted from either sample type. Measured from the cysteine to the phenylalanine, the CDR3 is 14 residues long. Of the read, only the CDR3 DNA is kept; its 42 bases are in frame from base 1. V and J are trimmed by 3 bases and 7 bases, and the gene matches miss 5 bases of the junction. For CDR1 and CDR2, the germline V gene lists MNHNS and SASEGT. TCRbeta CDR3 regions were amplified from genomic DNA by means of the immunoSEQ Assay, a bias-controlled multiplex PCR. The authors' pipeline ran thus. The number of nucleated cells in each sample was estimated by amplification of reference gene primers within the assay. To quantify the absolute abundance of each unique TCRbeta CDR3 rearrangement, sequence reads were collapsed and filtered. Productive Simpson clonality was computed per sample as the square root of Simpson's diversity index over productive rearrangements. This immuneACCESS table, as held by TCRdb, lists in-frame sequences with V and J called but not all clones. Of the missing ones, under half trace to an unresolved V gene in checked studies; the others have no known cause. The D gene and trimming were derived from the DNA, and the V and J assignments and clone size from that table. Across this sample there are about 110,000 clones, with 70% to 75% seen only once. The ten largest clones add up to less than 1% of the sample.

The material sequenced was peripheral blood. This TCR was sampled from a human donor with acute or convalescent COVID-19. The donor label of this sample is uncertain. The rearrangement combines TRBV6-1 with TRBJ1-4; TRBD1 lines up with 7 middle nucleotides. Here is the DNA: TGTGCCAGCAGTGAGAGGGGGCCCGGTGAAAAACTGTTTTTT. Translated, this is CASSERGPGEKLFF.